The 29 T cell receptor beta chains below were found in one sample sequenced in a study of T cells after posttransplantation cyclophosphamide. Cyclophosphamide on days +3 and +4 followed busulfan-fludarabine conditioning and a marrow graft. Profiling relied on immunoSEQ multiplex PCR, and the TCRdb table lists in-frame clones only, not all of them. Among 15,000 to 20,000 clones listed, around 68% were seen once. The sequencing used PBMCs, collected after an allogeneic stem cell transplant with post-transplant cyclophosphamide. These receptors all stem from a male patient between 25 and 39 years old who received an allogeneic stem cell transplant from a related donor, was CMV-positive, and had acute GVHD only. Some T cells may be transferred from the graft donor.

This chain links TRBV5-1 with TRBJ2-5; D not resolved. The CDR3 length is 13 residues. V was trimmed by 0 bases and J by 2 bases, leaving 5 bases between them. CDR1 SGHRS and CDR2 YFSETQ come from the germline V gene. CDR3 nucleotide sequence: TGCGCCAGCAGCTTGGGGCTTCAAGAGACCCAGTACTTC. As protein: CASSLGLQETQYF.

The rearrangement joins TRBV28 to TRBJ2-4; 7 positions agree with TRBD2. There are 15 residues in the CDR3. Germline CDR1 is MDHEN and CDR2 is SYDVKM. Trimming removed 4 bases from V and 10 bases from J; junction bases left unmatched: 13. The CDR3 coding sequence is TGTGCCAGCAGTTCCCTTAGCGGGCGGGCAACGATTCAGTACTTC. This encodes CASSSLSGRATIQYF.

As DNA, the CDR3 is TGTGCCAGCAGCTTAGGAACAGGGGGCGCGTCCGGGGAGCTGTTTTTT. Translating it yields CASSLGTGGASGELFF. This rearrangement joins TRBV7-2 to TRBJ2-2; the match to TRBD1 covers 9 bases. The CDR3 extends over 16 amino acids. V was pared by 1 base and J by 6 bases, with 6 bases of the junction left unmatched. Per the germline V gene, CDR1 is SGHTA and CDR2 is FQGNSA.

The sample holds one count of this clone. The rearrangement uses TRBV10-3 and TRBJ2-1, with a possible D match to TRBD1 (5 bases). Germline V gene lookup returns CDR1 ENHRY and CDR2 SYGVKD. With 6 bases removed from V and 6 bases from J, the gap between germline ends came to 12 bases. The CDR3 sequence is 13 residues long. As DNA, the CDR3 is TGTGCCATCAGCCAAACAAGGGGCAATGAGCAGTTCTTC. Protein product: CAISQTRGNEQFF.

This clone showed up just once. V and J are TRBV6-1 and TRBJ2-5; 10 bases agree with TRBD2. J gave up 4 bases and V 5 bases, and 4 bases lay outside the gene matches. CDR1 and CDR2 (germline): MNHNS, SASEGT. The CDR3 length is 14 residues. The CDR3 is CASSSGGASETQYF. The CDR3 region has the DNA TGTGCCAGCAGTAGCGGGGGGGCCTCAGAGACCCAGTACTTC.

On this clone: Other DNA sequences of this sample code for an identical CDR3. The V gene is TRBV19, the J gene TRBJ1-6, with 7 bases that match TRBD1. J gave up 0 bases and V 6 bases, and 5 bases lay outside the gene matches. This CDR3 spans 16 amino acids. Germline V lookup: CDR1 LNHDA, CDR2 SQIVND (reference sequence). DNA of the CDR3: TGTGCCAGTAGCTCCAGGGGGTACTCCTATAATTCACCCCTCCACTTT. Protein product: CASSSRGYSYNSPLHF.

The chain has TRBV7-2 and TRBJ2-1, with D possibly being TRBD2 (5 bases). Per the germline V gene, CDR1 is SGHTA and CDR2 is FQGNSA. The CDR3 consists of 15 residues. The V gene lost 1 base and the J gene lost 6 bases, with 13 bases spanning the gap. The CDR3 nucleotides read TGTGCCAGCAGCTTAGGCAGCCTCGGGATCAATGAGCAGTTCTTC. Protein product: CASSLGSLGINEQFF. Combining the CDR3 with reference TRBV7-2 and TRBJ2-1 gives the whole variable domain GAGVSQSPSNKVTEKGKDVELRCDPISGHTALYWYRQSLGQGLEFLIYFQGNSAPDKSGLPSDRFSAERTGGSVSTLTIQRTQQEDSAVYLCASSLGSLGINEQFFGPGTRLTVL.

The J gene is TRBJ1-3, the V gene TRBV9; no clear D. Trimming removed 3 bases at V and 0 bases at J, with 13 bases between. Germline CDR1 reads SGDLS; CDR2 reads YYNGEE. The CDR3 runs 16 residues. The CDR3, as DNA: TGTGCCAGCAGCGCGGACTCCTGGGGCTCTGGAAACACCATATATTTT. Its translation: CASSADSWGSGNTIYF.

The chain carries TRBV19 and TRBJ1-4; D is unresolved. Germline CDR1 reads LNHDA; CDR2 reads SQIVND (reference sequence). With 6 bases removed from V and 3 bases from J, the gap between germline ends came to 8 bases. The CDR3 sequence is 13 residues long. The CDR3 nucleotides are TGTGCCAGTAGACAGTCTTCTAATGAAAAACTGTTTTTT. Protein sequence: CASRQSSNEKLFF.

A few counts support this clone. The V gene is TRBV19, the J gene TRBJ1-3, with D perhaps matching TRBD1 (5 bases). V shed 5 bases and J shed 0 bases, with 11 bases lying between them. The CDR3 is made up of 15 amino acids. Germline V gene sequence: CDR1 LNHDA, CDR2 SQIVND (reference sequence). Here the CDR3 DNA reads TGTGCCAGTAGTTCACAGGCGCCCTCTGGAAACACCATATATTTT. This sequence encodes CASSSQAPSGNTIYF.

The table lists this clone with many counts. The chain couples TRBV5-6 to TRBJ1-1; D remains ambiguous. The germline CDR1 and CDR2 sequences are SGHDT and YYEEEE. The CDR3 has 12 amino acids. The V and J ends lost 2 bases and 4 bases respectively, with 6 bases between them. The CDR3 region has the DNA TGTGCCAGCAGCTTAGAGCCCACTGAAGCTTTCTTT. The encoded protein is CASSLEPTEAFF.

The CDR3 reads CASRRQYQETQYF. The CDR3, as DNA: TGTGCCAGCAGGCGACAGTACCAAGAGACCCAGTACTTC. The chain links TRBV2 to TRBJ2-5, with a weak D call TRBD1 (5 bases). There are 13 residues in the CDR3. Trimming cost V 6 bases and J 0 bases, with 8 bases left between them. Looked up from germline, CDR1 is SNHLY and CDR2 is FYNNEI.

This chain connects TRBV6-1 to TRBJ1-5; no clear D. Germline assignment: CDR1 MNHNS and CDR2 SASEGT. The germline V and J ends were trimmed by 0 bases and 5 bases, with 8 bases remaining between them. CDR3 size: 14 residues. The CDR3, as DNA: TGTGCCAGCAGTGAAGCGCGGGGAGATCAGCCCCAGCATTTT. Translating gives CASSEARGDQPQHF.

The chain recombines TRBV4-3 with TRBJ1-2; D is uncertain. The CDR3 runs 15 residues. Germline V gene sequence: CDR1 LGHNA, CDR2 YSLEER. V was shortened by 1 base and J by 8 bases, with 17 bases between the two germline ends. This chain's CDR3 is CASSQGTTRSRGYTF. For the CDR3, the DNA is TGCGCCAGCAGCCAAGGGACTACGAGGTCTCGGGGCTACACCTTC.

The gene calls are TRBV9 and TRBJ1-6; unclear D gene. The germline gives CDR1 SGDLS, CDR2 YYNGEE. V lost 4 bases and J 8 bases, leaving 16 bases between the germline ends. This CDR3 spans 15 amino acids. CDR3 region: CASSPPYGEDSPLHF. For the CDR3, the DNA is TGTGCCAGCAGCCCCCCCTACGGGGAAGATTCACCCCTCCACTTT.

The V gene is TRBV30, the J gene TRBJ2-1; 7 positions match TRBD1. V lost 8 bases to trimming and J lost 7 bases; unmatched junction nucleotides: 11. This CDR3 is 13 amino acids long. CDR1 and CDR2 (germline): GTSNPN, SVGIG (reference sequence). The CDR3 protein is CALKRQGGNEQFF. CDR3 coding DNA: TGTGCCCTTAAACGACAGGGCGGGAATGAGCAGTTCTTC. The full variable domain, its missing parts supplied by reference TRBV30 and TRBJ2-1, is SQTIHQWPATLVQPVGSPLSLECTVEGTSNPNLYWYRQAAGRGLQLLFYSVGIGQISSEVPQNLSASRPQDRQFILSSKKLLLSDSGFYLCALKRQGGNEQFFGPGTRLTVL.

This clone was observed a handful of times. V and J are TRBV5-1 and TRBJ2-1; 10 nucleotides match TRBD2. Trimming removed 0 bases from V and 6 bases from J; junction bases left unmatched: 0. The CDR3 loop spans 14 amino acids. Germline CDR1 reads SGHRS; CDR2 reads YFSETQ. The CDR3, as DNA: TGCGCCAGCAGCTTGGGGACTAGCGGCAATGAGCAGTTCTTC. It is translated as CASSLGTSGNEQFF.

V and J are TRBV29-1 and TRBJ2-7; D ambiguous. The CDR3 runs to 13 residues. The germline V and J ends were trimmed by 0 bases and 6 bases, with 12 bases remaining between them. Germline CDR1 and CDR2: SQVTM and ANQGSEA. The CDR3 is CSVEDRRGSEQYF. The CDR3 DNA reads TGCAGCGTTGAAGATCGCCGAGGCTCCGAGCAGTACTTC.

The chain couples TRBV7-6 to TRBJ2-7; a weak D match, TRBD1 (5 bases). V was pared by 3 bases and J by 5 bases, with 11 bases between. The V gene's germline CDR1 is SGHVS and CDR2 FNYEAQ. CDR3 size: 13 residues. CDR3 nucleotides: TGTGCCAGCAGCTTGATCCAGACAGACGAGCAGTACTTC. Residues: CASSLIQTDEQYF.

The V gene is TRBV5-1, the J gene TRBJ2-1, with D tentatively TRBD2 (5 bases). V was clipped by 3 bases and J by 6 bases, with 10 bases between them. The CDR3 covers 13 residues. The germline V gene has CDR1 SGHRS and CDR2 YFSETQ. The CDR3 loop is CASSSTRTNEQFF. Written as DNA, the CDR3 is TGCGCCAGCAGCTCAACTAGGACCAATGAGCAGTTCTTC.

The V and J genes are TRBV6-5 and TRBJ1-2; 8 bases line up with TRBD1. This CDR3 comprises 13 residues. The V segment lost 6 bases and the J segment 0 bases; nucleotides outside the gene matches: 0. Per the germline V gene, CDR1 is MNHEY and CDR2 is SVGAGI. The CDR3 reads CASRQGANYGYTF. Here the CDR3 DNA reads TGTGCCAGCAGACAGGGGGCTAACTATGGCTACACCTTC.

This chain joins TRBV5-4 and TRBJ2-7, with 10 bases that match TRBD1. The J segment lost 3 bases and the V segment lost 4 bases, leaving 7 bases of the junction unmatched. Germline V gene sequence: CDR1 SGHNT, CDR2 YYREEE (reference sequence). The CDR3 covers 15 residues. In DNA, the CDR3 is TGTGCCAGCAGCCCGAAGGGGGACAGGGGCTACGAGCAGTACTTC. Translating it yields CASSPKGDRGYEQYF.

In its sample, this clone was seen once. The chain employs TRBV7-9 and TRBJ1-1; D gene uncertain. This CDR3 has 13 amino acids. Germline CDR1 is SEHNR and CDR2 is FQNEAQ (reference sequence). The V end was cut by 0 bases, the J end by 9 bases, with 11 bases between. The DNA of the CDR3 is TGTGCCAGCAGCTTAGCCGGGAGTGCACAAGCTTTCTTT. It specifies CASSLAGSAQAFF.

This sequence joins TRBV4-2 and TRBJ2-5; 8 positions agree with TRBD2. The length of the CDR3 is 14 residues. Germline V gene lookup returns CDR1 LGHNA and CDR2 YNFKEQ. V lost 5 bases, J lost 2 bases, and 4 bases stayed unmatched. The CDR3 nucleotides are TGTGCCAGCAGCAGATCTAGCGGGCAAGAGACCCAGTACTTC. This sequence encodes CASSRSSGQETQYF.

This clone turned up a few times. This chain connects TRBV19 to TRBJ2-2; 11 nucleotides match TRBD2. V shed 5 bases and J 8 bases; nucleotides not matched to a gene: 13. CDR3 length equals 17 residues. Germline V gives CDR1 LNHDA, CDR2 SQIVND (reference sequence). The CDR3 protein is CASSVPGLAAMRGELFF. CDR3 DNA sequence: TGTGCCAGTAGTGTCCCGGGACTAGCGGCTATGAGGGGGGAGCTGTTTTTT.

The genes are TRBV19 and TRBJ2-3; 10 bases are a match to TRBD2. After removal of 5 bases from V and 1 base from J, the junction contained 6 bases not matched to a gene. Germline V CDR1 and CDR2: LNHDA, SQIVND (reference sequence). The CDR3 sequence is 16 residues long. The CDR3 DNA sequence: TGTGCCAGTAGTGTCGCCGGGACTAGCGGCACAGATACGCAGTATTTT. Translated: CASSVAGTSGTDTQYF.

J is TRBJ2-5 and V is TRBV29-1, with 14 nucleotides matching TRBD2. CDR3 length: 15 residues. Germline-derived CDR1 and CDR2 are SQVTM and ANQGSEA. V trimming: 5 bases; J trimming: 5 bases; junction bases outside the gene matches: 7. Here the CDR3 reads CSVRLAGGLRETQYF. The CDR3 DNA is TGCAGCGTTCGACTAGCGGGGGGGCTTCGGGAGACCCAGTACTTC.

J is TRBJ2-5 and V is TRBV7-9; 7 bases are shared with TRBD1. Trimming at V came to 3 bases and at J to 2 bases, leaving 6 bases not matched to a gene. Germline CDR1 reads SEHNR; CDR2 reads FQNEAQ (reference sequence). This CDR3 has 15 amino acids. The CDR3: CASSFATGVQETQYF. The CDR3 DNA sequence: TGTGCCAGCAGCTTTGCCACAGGGGTGCAAGAGACCCAGTACTTC. Based on the CDR3 plus reference TRBV7-9 and TRBJ2-5, the full variable domain is DTGVSQNPRHKITKRGQNVTFRCDPISEHNRLYWYRQTLGQGPEFLTYFQNEAQLEKSRLLSDRFSAERPKGSFSTLEIQRTEQGDSAMYLCASSFATGVQETQYFGPGTRLLVL.

The sample holds a few counts of this clone. This chain joins TRBV7-8 and TRBJ1-6; D remains ambiguous. V lost 6 bases to trimming and J lost 3 bases, with 12 bases between them. CDR1 is SGHVS, CDR2 FQNEAQ, per germline. This CDR3 spans 15 amino acids. The CDR3 coding sequence is TGTGCCAGCAGTTCAAGCAGCGGCTATAATTCACCCCTCCACTTT. Its protein is CASSSSSGYNSPLHF.